Following are 10 T cell receptor beta chains from one sample sequenced in a study of PD-1 blockade in mismatch repair-deficient tumors. The method was immunoSEQ multiplex PCR; TCRdb's version includes in-frame clones alone and lacks a portion of them. Of fewer than 60,000 clones in the sample, 65% to 80% were seen once. The input for sequencing was PBMCs, taken before pembrolizumab treatment. These receptors all stem from an adult with mismatch repair-deficient cancer.

V is TRBV9 and J is TRBJ1-2; a weak D match, TRBD1 (6 bases). CDR3 length equals 14 residues. The germline V gene encodes CDR1 SGDLS and CDR2 YYNGEE. The V end was cut by 4 bases, the J end by 7 bases, with 17 bases between. The CDR3 DNA sequence: TGTGCCAGCAGCCCCCACGATGCGGGGGCTGGCTACACCTTC. It encodes CASSPHDAGAGYTF.

This sequence joins TRBV28 and TRBJ1-2; D is possibly TRBD1 (6 bases). V lost 4 bases and J lost 0, with 12 bases in between. This CDR3 contains 15 residues. Germline V CDR1 and CDR2: MDHEN, SYDVKM. As DNA, the CDR3 is TGTGCCAGCAGTTCAGGACAGCTTACTAACTATGGCTACACCTTC. Amino acid sequence: CASSSGQLTNYGYTF.

Points on this clone: Different DNA sequences within this sample yield the same CDR3. V usage is TRBV11-2 and J usage is TRBJ2-7; the D call may be TRBD1 or TRBD2 (5 bases each). In germline, CDR1 is SGHAT, CDR2 FQNNGV. The length of the CDR3 is 14 residues. Trimming took 0 bases from V and 2 from J, leaving 8 bases between them. This chain's CDR3 is CASSLDPGPYEQYF. CDR3 DNA sequence: TGTGCCAGCAGCTTAGATCCGGGACCCTACGAGCAGTACTTC.

A few counts support this clone. The rearrangement uses TRBV7-3 and TRBJ2-1; weak D call: TRBD2 (6 bases). This CDR3 comprises 17 residues. Germline V lookup: CDR1 SGHTA, CDR2 FQGTGA. V lost 0 bases and J lost 1, with 13 bases in between. As DNA, the CDR3 is TGTGCCAGCAGCTTAACCGGGAGACCCACGTCCTACAATGAGCAGTTCTTC. It specifies CASSLTGRPTSYNEQFF.

This sequence joins TRBV29-1 and TRBJ2-1, with 8 bases identical to TRBD2. The CDR3 consists of 15 residues. Trimming at V came to 5 bases and at J to 2 bases, leaving 8 bases not matched to a gene. The germline CDR1 and CDR2 sequences are SQVTM and ANQGSEA. DNA for the CDR3: TGCAGCGTTCTTGGGCTAGCGGGTCCCTACAATGAGCAGTTCTTC. Translating it yields CSVLGLAGPYNEQFF.

The chain employs TRBV19 and TRBJ2-1; 9 bases line up with TRBD1. This CDR3 region has 14 residues. The germline CDR1 and CDR2 sequences are LNHDA and SQIVND (reference sequence). The J segment lost 6 bases and the V segment lost 5 bases, leaving 5 bases of the junction unmatched. CDR3 protein: CASSPGQGGNEQFF. The CDR3 nucleotides read TGTGCCAGTAGTCCGGGACAGGGCGGCAATGAGCAGTTCTTC.

The J gene is TRBJ2-1, the V gene TRBV9; D is tentatively TRBD1 or TRBD2 (6 bases each). V was shortened by 4 bases and J by 8 bases, with 19 bases between the two germline ends. The CDR3 spans 15 residues. Germline assignment: CDR1 SGDLS and CDR2 YYNGEE. The CDR3 is CASSPQEGVWDEQFF. DNA of the CDR3: TGTGCCAGCAGCCCCCAGGAGGGGGTCTGGGATGAGCAGTTCTTC.

V is TRBV29-1 and J is TRBJ2-1; possibly TRBD2 for D (6 bases). Trimming removed 6 bases from V and 4 bases from J, with 16 bases in between. The germline gives CDR1 SQVTM, CDR2 ANQGSEA. The CDR3 is 14 amino acids. CDR3 coding DNA: TGCAGCGTGGCTATTAGCGGAGCTTACAATGAGCAGTTCTTC. Its protein product is CSVAISGAYNEQFF.

This clone was detected a few times. The chain is built from TRBV19 and TRBJ2-1, with TRBD2 matching over 7 bases. Germline values: CDR1 LNHDA, CDR2 SQIVND (reference sequence). This CDR3 contains 15 residues. V dropped 5 bases and J dropped 0; count of bases not matched to a gene: 4. CDR3 in amino acids: CASSLLADSYNEQFF. Written as DNA, the CDR3 is TGTGCCAGTAGTCTGCTAGCGGACTCCTACAATGAGCAGTTCTTC.

V and J are TRBV5-6 and TRBJ2-7, with D perhaps matching TRBD1 (6 bases). Trimming shortened V by 4 bases and J by 3 bases, and 17 bases separated the two germline ends. Germline V gives CDR1 SGHDT, CDR2 YYEEEE. This CDR3 is 15 amino acids long. The CDR3 spells CASSRRPAGDYEQYF. The CDR3 bases are TGTGCCAGCAGCCGCCGACCGGCAGGGGACTACGAGCAGTACTTC.